This TCR beta chain came from a study of blood T cell repertoires in COVID-19. As for the study in general: There were acute and convalescent COVID-19 samples, and they came from the United States, Italy and Spain. In each case, the material was cDNA or gDNA derived from T cells, B-cell-depleted T cells, or PBMCs.

Membership in each cohort depended on participant-reported clinical history. This CDR3 region has 12 residues. Germline assignment: CDR1 SQVTM and CDR2 ANQGSEA. V was shortened by 7 bases and J by 6 bases, with 12 bases between the two germline ends. Sequencing was performed with immunoSEQ multiplex PCR; in TCRdb, only in-frame clones are kept and a portion is missing. This sample has about 82,000 clones, with approximately 90% found just once. This sequence was found in a woman in her forties or fifties with acute COVID-19. The specimen sequenced was PBMCs or T cells enriched from blood (not recorded which). The chain is built from TRBV29-1 and TRBJ2-2, with D possibly matching TRBD1 (6 bases). This chain's CDR3 is CSGQGSSGELFF. The CDR3 nucleotides read TGCAGCGGGCAGGGGTCTTCCGGGGAGCTGTTTTTT.